These 32 T cell receptor delta chains share one sample of origin, sequenced in a study of human gamma delta and Vdelta1 T cells. These TCRs are of unknown antigen specificity. TCRdb used CATT to re-call clones from the PCR reads. This sample carries about 6,500 delta-chain clones, approximately 41% of them seen once, and the ten largest clones take more than 4.5%. Sequences were obtained from Vdelta1 gamma-delta T cells from blood grown in culture (DOT cells). Receptor source: a human donor in good health.

Only a few counts were recorded for this clone. V gene TRDV1 combines with J gene TRDJ1; 10 nucleotides agree with TRDD3. There are 23 residues in the CDR3. The germline gives CDR1 TSWWSYY, CDR2 QGS. V dropped 1 base and J dropped 0; count of bases not matched to a gene: 23. The DNA for the CDR3 is TGTGCTCTTGGGGAACCGGGCCTTCCCTTTACTGGGGGATGGTGGAAGGACACCGATAAACTCATCTTT. It yields the protein CALGEPGLPFTGGWWKDTDKLIF.

The chain joins TRAV23/DV6 to TRDJ1; 11 bases line up with TRDD3. The CDR3 has 19 residues. Germline-derived CDR1 and CDR2 are NTAFDY and IRPDVSE (reference sequence). The chain's CDR3 is CAGLFLGAGGYTNTDKLIF. The CDR3 bases are TGTGCTGGGTTATTCCTGGGGGCTGGGGGATACACGAACACCGATAAACTCATCTTT.

The chain is built from TRDV1 and TRDJ1; no reliable D call. The V and J ends lost 0 bases and 6 bases respectively, with 11 bases between them. Germline V gene sequence: CDR1 TSWWSYY, CDR2 QGS. CDR3 length: 14 amino acids. This chain's CDR3 is CALGELGRWNKLIF. In DNA, the CDR3 is TGTGCTCTTGGGGAACTGGGGCGTTGGAATAAACTCATCTTT.

There are a few counts of this clone. This sequence joins TRDV1 and TRDJ1, with 8 bases aligning to TRDD2. CDR3 size: 17 residues. V shed 2 bases and J 8 bases; nucleotides not matched to a gene: 16. The germline V gene encodes CDR1 TSWWSYY and CDR2 QGS. CDR3 residues: CALGESLPKAAGLKLIF. The CDR3 coding sequence is TGTGCTCTTGGGGAAAGCCTTCCTAAGGCGGCTGGGCTCAAACTCATCTTT.

By share, this clone counts as medium-sized (0.01 to 0.1%). The chain is built from TRDV1 and TRDJ1; D is unclear. The CDR3 has 15 residues. Germline lookup yields CDR1 TSWWSYY and CDR2 QGS. V gave up 3 bases and J gave up 0 bases, with 11 bases separating them. CDR3 residues: CALGDSFPYTDKLIF. CDR3 coding DNA: TGTGCTCTTGGGGACTCGTTCCCGTACACCGATAAACTCATCTTT.

As to this clone: Given a much more abundant clone one base away, this may be a read error. The V gene is TRDV1, the J gene TRDJ1; 13 bases align to TRDD3. This CDR3 is 24 amino acids long. Germline V gene sequence: CDR1 TSWWSYY, CDR2 QGS. V shed 2 bases and J 8 bases; nucleotides not matched to a gene: 32. DNA of the CDR3: TGTGCTCTTGGGGAAGATTCCCCCAAACACCAATACTGGGGGATACGCGGGAGTTGGAGGAAACTCATCTTT. It is translated as CALGEDSPKHQYWGIRGSWRKLIF.

This clone is deemed medium-sized. The same CDR3 arises from other DNA sequences in this sample as well. This chain links TRDV1 with TRDJ1, with 9 bases matching TRDD3. Germline CDR1 and CDR2: TSWWSYY and QGS. The CDR3 is 19 amino acids. V shed 5 bases, J shed 0 bases, and the junction held 16 bases outside the gene matches. For the CDR3, the DNA is TGTGCTCTTGGGTACTCAGCACTGGGGGACATATGGTACACCGATAAACTCATCTTT. Translation gives CALGYSALGDIWYTDKLIF.

J is TRDJ1 and V is TRDV1, with D perhaps matching TRDD2 or TRDD3 (6 bases each). Germline assignment: CDR1 TSWWSYY and CDR2 QGS. The CDR3 runs 21 residues. Trimming removed 0 bases from V and 0 bases from J, with 26 bases in between. The CDR3 coding sequence is TGTGCTCTTGGGGAACTATCCCCTCTCCTTCCACTGGGTGAGTACACCGATAAACTCATCTTT. This encodes CALGELSPLLPLGEYTDKLIF.

This clone was seen a handful of times. The rearrangement joins TRDV1 to TRDJ1; D uncertain. The germline CDR1 and CDR2 sequences are TSWWSYY and QGS. Trimming removed 0 bases from V and 4 bases from J, with 9 bases in between. This CDR3 spans 14 amino acids. The CDR3 region is CALGELPWIDKLIF. CDR3 nucleotide sequence: TGTGCTCTTGGGGAACTACCGTGGATCGATAAACTCATCTTT.

The V call is TRDV1, the J call TRDJ1; a possible D gene is TRDD3 (6 bases). V was trimmed by 3 bases and J by 0 bases, leaving 17 bases between them. This CDR3 has 17 residues. Per the germline V gene, CDR1 is TSWWSYY and CDR2 is QGS. This CDR3 is CALGDPLVGGYTDKLIF. CDR3 sequence (DNA): TGTGCTCTTGGGGATCCCCTGGTGGGGGGTTACACCGATAAACTCATCTTT.

This clone was seen only once. The rearrangement joins TRDV1 to TRDJ1; the D gene is possibly TRDD2 (6 bases). Per the germline V gene, CDR1 is TSWWSYY and CDR2 is QGS. Trimming left V 0 bases short and J 9 bases short, with 29 bases between. The CDR3 runs to 19 residues. The CDR3 reads CALGELELLRLASTPELIF. The CDR3 region has the DNA TGTGCTCTTGGGGAACTAGAGCTCCTACGACTGGCTTCAACACCTGAACTCATCTTT.

This clone came up a few times. The gene calls are TRDV1 and TRDJ1, with 8 bases that match TRDD3. Per germline, CDR1 TSWWSYY and CDR2 QGS. The CDR3 is 18 amino acids. V trimming: 1 base; J trimming: 2 bases; junction bases outside the gene matches: 12. The CDR3 here is CALGEPYPYWGATDKLIF. The CDR3 nucleotides are TGTGCTCTTGGGGAACCCTACCCGTACTGGGGGGCAACCGATAAACTCATCTTT.

The V gene is TRDV1, the J gene TRDJ1; 12 bases are a match to TRDD3. The J segment lost 3 bases and the V segment lost 1 base, leaving 15 bases of the junction unmatched. The CDR3 is 20 residues long. Germline CDR1 is TSWWSYY and CDR2 is QGS. CDR3 in amino acids: CALGEHLRPHLGDTPDKLIF. The CDR3 DNA follows: TGTGCTCTTGGGGAACACCTACGTCCCCACCTGGGGGATACGCCCGATAAACTCATCTTT.

The J gene is TRDJ1, the V gene TRDV1; 9 positions match TRDD3. V was clipped by 0 bases and J by 0 bases; unmatched bases: 14. The CDR3 contains 20 residues. Germline CDR1 and CDR2: TSWWSYY and QGS. The DNA for the CDR3 is TGTGCTCTTGGGGAACTAGTGCGCAGGGTACTGGGGGAGTACACCGATAAACTCATCTTT. Protein: CALGELVRRVLGEYTDKLIF.

As regards this clone: In the same sample, other DNA sequences code for this CDR3. The chain joins TRDV1 to TRDJ1, with TRDD3 matching 12 bases. Germline lookup yields CDR1 TSWWSYY and CDR2 QGS. Losses at the gene ends were 1 base for V and 0 bases for J; bases not matched to a gene: 21. This CDR3 has 23 residues. The CDR3 loop is CALGERGLPTPFWGIRDTDKLIF. CDR3 DNA sequence: TGTGCTCTTGGGGAACGGGGCCTTCCCACGCCGTTCTGGGGGATACGGGACACCGATAAACTCATCTTT.

This clone was recorded a few times. V and J are TRDV1 and TRDJ1; 10 nucleotides line up with TRDD3. Germline V gene data show CDR1 as TSWWSYY and CDR2 as QGS. The CDR3 runs 22 residues. V shed 1 base, J shed 0 bases, and the junction held 20 bases outside the gene matches. The CDR3 spells CALGERPPTRYWGIRYTDKLIF. CDR3 DNA: TGTGCTCTTGGGGAACGTCCTCCAACACGGTACTGGGGGATCCGGTACACCGATAAACTCATCTTT.

This chain links TRDV1 with TRDJ1; D is perhaps TRDD2 or TRDD3 (6 bases each). Germline CDR1 and CDR2: TSWWSYY and QGS. The CDR3 is 21 residues long. Trimming removed 2 bases from V and 0 bases from J, with 28 bases in between. CDR3 in DNA: TGTGCTCTTGGGGAAGCCAGGGTTCCTAGCCGGGGGACCCAGTACACCGATAAACTCATCTTT. It encodes CALGEARVPSRGTQYTDKLIF.

The genes are TRDV1 and TRDJ1, with D perhaps matching TRDD2 (5 bases). V dropped 0 bases and J dropped 0 bases, with 17 bases sitting between them. CDR1 is TSWWSYY, CDR2 QGS, per germline. This CDR3 is 18 amino acids long. The CDR3 DNA reads TGTGCTCTTGGGGAACTAAGTCCATACCTTCTGTACACCGATAAACTCATCTTT. It is translated as CALGELSPYLLYTDKLIF.

The rearrangement joins TRDV1 to TRDJ1; 9 positions match TRDD2. The CDR3 is made up of 21 amino acids. The germline V gene encodes CDR1 TSWWSYY and CDR2 QGS. With V trimmed by 5 bases and J by 9 bases, 31 bases remained unmatched. The CDR3 region is CALGKNNPSYLNWGPERELIF. CDR3 nucleotide sequence: TGTGCTCTTGGGAAAAATAATCCTTCCTACCTGAACTGGGGCCCCGAGCGGGAACTCATCTTT.

With regard to this clone: One end of the junction does not line up with germline, which may come from a read error. V and J are TRDV1 and TRDJ1; either TRDD2 or TRDD3 may fit D (5 bases each). Germline V gene lookup returns CDR1 TSWWSYY and CDR2 QGS. The CDR3 has 19 residues. In DNA, the CDR3 is TGTGCTCTTGGGGAACTAAGACGCCTACCGGGGACCGACACCGATAAACGCATCTTT. Translation gives CALGELRRLPGTDTDKRIF.

The chain combines TRDV1 with TRDJ1; TRDD3 matches at 8 bases. The V segment lost 1 base and the J segment 0 bases; nucleotides outside the gene matches: 13. There are 19 residues in the CDR3. The germline gives CDR1 TSWWSYY, CDR2 QGS. This chain's CDR3 is CALGERGLTGGPYTDKLIF. Here the CDR3 DNA reads TGTGCTCTTGGGGAACGAGGCCTGACTGGGGGTCCGTACACCGATAAACTCATCTTT.

This clone was counted a few times. The J gene is TRDJ1, the V gene TRDV3; D is perhaps TRDD2 (6 bases). Germline V lookup: CDR1 TVYSNPD, CDR2 GDNSRS (reference sequence). This CDR3 spans 20 amino acids. V was clipped by 2 bases and J by 0 bases, with 31 bases between them. CDR3 sequence reads: CAFCAPPPYSYGEDTDKLIF. The CDR3 DNA reads as TGTGCCTTTTGCGCCCCTCCTCCTTACTCCTACGGTGAGGACACCGATAAACTCATCTTT.

This clone has more than one count but fewer than ten. The chain couples TRDV1 to TRDJ1; 12 positions agree with TRDD3. After removal of 3 bases from V and 2 bases from J, the junction contained 31 bases not matched to a gene. Germline V gene sequence: CDR1 TSWWSYY, CDR2 QGS. The CDR3 extends over 25 amino acids. The CDR3 DNA follows: TGTGCTCTTGGGGAGCCAACCTTCCTACGTATCCCCCCCGTACTGGGGGATACTGGGACCGATAAACTCATCTTT. This gives the protein CALGEPTFLRIPPVLGDTGTDKLIF.

This clone appeared a few times. V usage is TRDV1 and J usage is TRDJ1; 8 bases map to TRDD3. V shed 2 bases and J 0 bases; nucleotides not matched to a gene: 20. The germline V gene encodes CDR1 TSWWSYY and CDR2 QGS. CDR3 length equals 21 residues. The CDR3 DNA reads as TGTGCTCTTGGGGAAACAATCGACGCGTCTGGGGGACTCTGGTACACCGATAAACTCATCTTT. It yields the protein CALGETIDASGGLWYTDKLIF.

This clone was seen a handful of times. V is TRDV1 and J is TRDJ1; TRDD3 aligns across 12 bases. Germline values: CDR1 TSWWSYY, CDR2 QGS. V dropped 1 base and J dropped 8; count of bases not matched to a gene: 26. The CDR3 runs to 22 residues. The CDR3 loop is CALGEPPGYISTGGYRTIKLIF. The CDR3 region has the DNA TGTGCTCTTGGGGAACCCCCCGGCTACATATCTACTGGGGGATACCGAACAATAAAACTCATCTTT.

The rearrangement joins TRDV1 to TRDJ1, with TRDD3 matching 10 bases. Per germline, CDR1 TSWWSYY and CDR2 QGS. The CDR3 has 22 residues. The V segment lost 0 bases and the J segment 0 bases; nucleotides outside the gene matches: 19. CDR3 in DNA: TGTGCTCTTGGGGAACTTCCGCCCATCTTCCAACTGGGGGATCCTTACACCGATAAACTCATCTTT. It specifies CALGELPPIFQLGDPYTDKLIF.

This clone ranks as medium-sized (0.01 to 0.1%). The chain is built from TRDV1 and TRDJ1; the D gene is possibly TRDD3 (10 bases). Deletions cut 2 bases from V and 1 base from J, with 35 bases between. CDR3 size: 23 residues. From germline, CDR1 is TSWWSYY and CDR2 QGS. DNA for the CDR3: TGTGCTCTTGGGGAATTGGGCCTTCCTACTGACTGGGGGATTAAGGGGGCCACCGATAAACTCATCTTT. Its translation is CALGELGLPTDWGIKGATDKLIF.

For this clone: A read error may explain this, as a much larger clone is one base away. The chain links TRDV1 to TRDJ1; TRDD3 matches 11 bases. In germline, CDR1 is TSWWSYY, CDR2 QGS. The CDR3 sequence is 19 residues long. V lost 0 bases to trimming and J lost 3 bases; unmatched junction nucleotides: 12. CDR3 DNA sequence: TGTGCTCTTGGGGAACTTCCCGCCCTGGGGGATACTCGGCCCGATAAACTCATCTTT. It is translated as CALGELPALGDTRPDKLIF.

This chain uses TRDV1 with TRDJ1, with D perhaps matching TRDD2 or TRDD3 (6 bases each). Germline V gene data show CDR1 as TSWWSYY and CDR2 as QGS. V was trimmed by 3 bases and J by 0 bases, leaving 23 bases between them. The CDR3 extends over 19 amino acids. CDR3 residues: CALGEPSLPVGAYTDKLIF. CDR3 DNA sequence: TGTGCTCTTGGGGAGCCTTCCCTGCCAGTGGGGGCCTACACCGATAAACTCATCTTT.

This clone occurred a few times. The chain couples TRDV1 to TRDJ1; no definite D call. The germline V and J ends were trimmed by 0 bases and 0 bases, with 26 bases remaining between them. Germline V lookup: CDR1 TSWWSYY, CDR2 QGS. CDR3 size: 21 residues. The CDR3 DNA is TGTGCTCTTGGGGAACTAACCTGTCCGGCCGCAACGGGGTCTAACACCGATAAACTCATCTTT. It yields the protein CALGELTCPAATGSNTDKLIF.

In its sample, this clone ranks as medium-sized (0.01 to 0.1%). V and J are TRDV1 and TRDJ1; the match to TRDD3 covers 7 bases. The junction had 17 bases not matched to a gene; V was cut back by 2 bases and J by 5 bases. From germline, CDR1 is TSWWSYY and CDR2 QGS. The CDR3 extends over 18 amino acids. This CDR3 is CALGEAPRGIARRDKLIF. In nucleotides, the CDR3 is TGTGCTCTTGGGGAAGCCCCCCGGGGGATCGCCCGGAGAGATAAACTCATCTTT.

This chain connects TRDV1 to TRDJ1; TRDD3 matches 12 bases. The length of the CDR3 is 15 residues. Germline V gives CDR1 TSWWSYY, CDR2 QGS. The junction had 6 bases not matched to a gene; V was cut back by 5 bases and J by 5 bases. The DNA of the CDR3 is TGTGCTCTTGGGCTGGGGGATACGCGTAGGGATAAACTCATCTTT. Its translation: CALGLGDTRRDKLIF.